This T cell receptor beta chain was sequenced during a study of blood T cell repertoires in COVID-19. Trimming took 0 bases from V and 1 from J; bases not matched to a gene: 1. The germline CDR1 and CDR2 sequences are SGHTA and FQGNSA. The length of the CDR3 is 15 residues. In the original workflow: From reference gene primer amplification, estimates of nucleated cell counts were derived. The protocol was immunoSEQ multiplex PCR, while the TCRdb copy is restricted to in-frame clones and leaves out a portion. The V and J calls and clone size were taken over from that table, and D and trimming were inferred from the DNA. The table shows around 68,000 clones, with more than 60% occurring only once.

The sequence was collected from a woman aged 50 to 60 with acute or convalescent COVID-19. Sequencing was done on a sample of peripheral blood. This chain uses TRBV7-2 with TRBJ2-3; TRBD2 matches at 7 bases. CDR3 sequence reads: CASSLAAGGTDTQYF. DNA for the CDR3: TGTGCCAGCAGCTTAGCGGCGGGAGGCACAGATACGCAGTATTTT.